This TCR beta chain was captured in a study of Graves' ophthalmopathy and Graves' hyperthyroidism (dated by TCRdb to 2016 to 2019). Background for the entire study: Peripheral blood was collected before any treatment was given, at the time of initial diagnosis. The study used signatures of the TCR beta repertoire to tell Graves' ophthalmopathy apart from Graves' hyperthyroidism and to predict which patients would progress to ophthalmopathy. Following sample collection, hyperthyroidism patients were given methimazole at a starting dose of 30 mg daily, and ophthalmopathy patients were given high-dose intravenous methylprednisolone. For independent validation, a separate cohort was made up of 18 to 20 hyperthyroidism patients plus 17 patients who later progressed from hyperthyroidism to ophthalmopathy. To explore V-J signatures that separate ophthalmopathy from hyperthyroidism, a discovery set of about a hundred patients was enrolled, consisting of approximately 44 with ophthalmopathy and 57 with stable hyperthyroidism. T-cell repertoires of thyroid tissue and blood were compared in about 6 hyperthyroidism patients. In total, 135 blood samples were TCR-sequenced: 40 to 45 ophthalmopathy, 80 or so hyperthyroidism and 17 hyperthyroidism-to-ophthalmopathy patients. The 100 discovery patients were randomly split 7:3 into training and test sets.

For repertoire sequencing, the TCR beta CDR3 regions were amplified from RNA transcripts. The first round of RT-PCR was done with HTBI primers and the Qiagen OneStep RT-PCR kit, and was followed by a second round of multiplex PCR, then size selection and purification. Libraries were sequenced on an Illumina HiSeq2000 using paired-end 100 bp reads. Under the source paper's analysis protocol: SOAPnuke was used for read processing, and reads with adapters, uncalled bases, a mean Phred below 15, or no exact constant-primer or identifier match were discarded. High-quality paired reads were merged with COPE v1.2.5. Unique nucleotide sequences were defined as clonotypes and aligned to IMGT TRB V, D and J references using MiTCR v1.1. Analysis was restricted to V-J combinations with a frequency above 0.0001, which covered roughly 99% of repertoires. A TCR clonal expansion and chaos score per V-J combination was defined as the ratio of F50 clonal expansion to chaos observed in the TCRdist matrix. Features were reduced by Welch's t-statistics and random forest to 10 to 15 V-J combinations, which fed a naive Bayes classifier. Thyroid-blood repertoire similarity was quantified with the Morisita-Horn index. TCRdb reprocessing: public reads trimmed at Q25 with fastp, clones called with MiXCR, in-frame beta chains kept. Every entry covers one CDR3 protein and lists the most common genes and DNA from its rows. The V and J calls follow TCRdb's processing rather than the paper's. Recorded for this sample are hundreds of thousands of distinct CDR3 sequences; about 20% of them occurred a single time. Of the sample, around 6.5% falls within the top ten clones.

This clonotype was seen ten or more times. Its target antigen remains unknown. Within one base of it there is no much larger clone, and no base qualities were kept. What the research found in general, with its limitations: The 13-signature model separated ophthalmopathy from stable hyperthyroidism with 85% to 90% sensitivity and 81.08% specificity in cross-validation, and 80%/75% in the test set. In validation, the model predicted ophthalmopathy progression with roughly 68% sensitivity and roughly 78% specificity; roughly 11 predicted patients were CT-confirmed with GO in a median of about 6.2 months. No statistical method was used to set the sample size in advance, and the investigators knew which group each participant was assigned to. Most of the expanded thyroid clonotypes with a frequency above 0.001 were also detected in blood, and it was suggested that the thyroid immune response may be reflected by blood repertoires.

Hyperthyroidism was considered stable if no progression to ophthalmopathy occurred within 18 months of follow-up. The hyperthyroidism patients were 18 to 65 years old and newly diagnosed, with a disease duration of less than 2 months. Patients with other autoimmune diseases, uncontrolled infections, pregnancy or lactation were excluded from the study. Diagnosis relied on clinical symptoms, serum thyroxine, TRAb, thyroid ultrasound and orbital computed tomography. Ficoll-Paque density gradient centrifugation was used to isolate PBMCs from about 10 ml of fresh peripheral blood. Trizol reagent was used to extract the total RNA, and its quality was then checked on an Agilent 2100 Bioanalyzer. After removal of 4 bases from V and 9 bases from J, the junction retains 8 bases not matched to a gene. The CDR3, cysteine through phenylalanine, is 13 amino acids long. Solely the CDR3 DNA is kept, with 39 bases framed from the first base. From a lookup of the germline V gene, CDR1 and CDR2 are MRHNA and SNTAGT.

The TCR was taken from a woman between 18 and 30 years old with stable Graves' hyperthyroidism. Some clones in this sample may be carry-over from other donors' samples. Donor details come from another sample of the same person, matched by shared clones. The rearrangement joined TRBV6-4 to TRBJ2-7; 8 central nucleotides agree with TRBD1. The source material was peripheral blood. The nucleotide sequence is given as TGTGCCAGCAGTGGGCAGGGGGCGCCTGGGCAGTACTTC. This yields the protein CASSGQGAPGQYF.